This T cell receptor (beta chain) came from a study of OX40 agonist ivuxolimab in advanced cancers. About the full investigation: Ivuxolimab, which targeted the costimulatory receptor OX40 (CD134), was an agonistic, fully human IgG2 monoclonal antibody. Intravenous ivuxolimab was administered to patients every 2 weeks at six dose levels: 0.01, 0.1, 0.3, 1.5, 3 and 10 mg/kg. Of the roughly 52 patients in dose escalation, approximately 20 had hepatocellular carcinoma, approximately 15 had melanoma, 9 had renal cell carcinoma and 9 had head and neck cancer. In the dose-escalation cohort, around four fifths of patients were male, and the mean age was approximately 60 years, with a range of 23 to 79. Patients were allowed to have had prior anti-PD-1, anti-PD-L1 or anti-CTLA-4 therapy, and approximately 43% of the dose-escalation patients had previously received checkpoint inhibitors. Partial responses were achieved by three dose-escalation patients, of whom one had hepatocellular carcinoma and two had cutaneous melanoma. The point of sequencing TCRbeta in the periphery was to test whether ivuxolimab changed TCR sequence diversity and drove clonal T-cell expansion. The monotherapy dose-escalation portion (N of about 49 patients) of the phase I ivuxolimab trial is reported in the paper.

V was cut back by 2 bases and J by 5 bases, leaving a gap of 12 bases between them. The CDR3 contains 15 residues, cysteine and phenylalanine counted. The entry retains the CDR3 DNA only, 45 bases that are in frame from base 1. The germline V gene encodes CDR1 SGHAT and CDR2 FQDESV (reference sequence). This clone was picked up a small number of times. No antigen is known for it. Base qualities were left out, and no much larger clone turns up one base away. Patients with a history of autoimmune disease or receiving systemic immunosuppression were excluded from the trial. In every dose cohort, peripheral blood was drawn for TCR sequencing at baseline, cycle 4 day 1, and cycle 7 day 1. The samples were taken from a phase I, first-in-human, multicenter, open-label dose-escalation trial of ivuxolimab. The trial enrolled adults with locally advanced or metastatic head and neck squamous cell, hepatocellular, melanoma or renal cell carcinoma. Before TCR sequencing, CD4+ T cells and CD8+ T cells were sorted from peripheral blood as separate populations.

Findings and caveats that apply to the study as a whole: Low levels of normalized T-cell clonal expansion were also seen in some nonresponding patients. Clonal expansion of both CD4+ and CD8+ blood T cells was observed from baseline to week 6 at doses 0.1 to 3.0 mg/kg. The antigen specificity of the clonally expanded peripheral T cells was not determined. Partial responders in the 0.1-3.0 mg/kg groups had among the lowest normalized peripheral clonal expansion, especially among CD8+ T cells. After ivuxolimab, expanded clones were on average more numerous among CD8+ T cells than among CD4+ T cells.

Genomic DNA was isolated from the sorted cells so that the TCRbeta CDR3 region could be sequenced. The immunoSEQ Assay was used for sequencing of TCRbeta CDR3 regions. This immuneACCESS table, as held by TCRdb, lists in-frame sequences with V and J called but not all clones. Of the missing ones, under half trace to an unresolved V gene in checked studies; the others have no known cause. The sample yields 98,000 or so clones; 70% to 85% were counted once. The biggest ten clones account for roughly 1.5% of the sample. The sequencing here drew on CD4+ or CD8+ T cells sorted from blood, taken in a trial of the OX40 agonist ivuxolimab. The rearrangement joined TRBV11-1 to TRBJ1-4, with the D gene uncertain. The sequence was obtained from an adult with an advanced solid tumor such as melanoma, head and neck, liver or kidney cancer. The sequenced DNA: TGTGCCAGCAGCTTATCCGGACGGAAAAATGAAAAACTGTTTTTT. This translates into CASSLSGRKNEKLFF.